This paragraph reports one T cell receptor (beta chain). The antigen is unknown. Each sorted subset replicate got 200 ng genomic DNA, 30,000 or so genomes. Sequencing was performed with immunoSEQ multiplex PCR; in TCRdb, only in-frame clones are kept and a portion is missing. The table shows over a million clones, with approximately 70% occurring only once. The data were obtained in a study of shared clonotypes between healthy human individuals. Study results and caveats: Between several donors, naive CD4 clonotypes were shared at a level of around 5.2%. Researchers found naive subsets generally carried larger estimated richness than memory subsets.

This CDR3 region has 11 residues. Per germline, CDR1 DFQATT and CDR2 SNEGSKA (reference sequence). Trimming removed 5 bases from V and 6 bases from J, with 11 bases in between. The receptor was isolated from a man aged 18 to 29 in good health. The sequencing sample was made of memory CD4+ T cells sorted from blood. The sample's subset: CD45RA-negative fraction. The chain employs TRBV20-1 and TRBJ2-7; D not resolved. In DNA form, the CDR3 reads TGCAGTGCTTCGAGAGACACCGAGCAGTACTTC. Translation: CSASRDTEQYF.